These T cell receptor beta chains were read from a single sample in a study of human T cells and chemical hapten exposure. MiXCR, run by TCRdb on the RACE reads, gives a single entry per CDR3 protein. The sample gives about 110,000 distinct CDR3 sequences, approximately 36% of which show up once; approximately 3% is in the top ten. The material sequenced was whole blood, taken in connection with sensitization to the hapten diphenylcyclopropenone (DPC). The receptors originated from a man aged 35 to 55 with alopecia areata. Some clones in this sample may be carry-over from other donors' samples. Each CDR3 is given with its conserved first and last residue. Each record gives: D gene, V gene, clone size, CDR3 length, J gene, CDR3 protein, CDR3 DNA. A D gene is named only where the DNA matches it firmly. Some rows have no size entry. The others give once, few or many, or a class for an expanded clone.

TRBD1	TRBV2	NA	18	TRBJ1-5	CASSEVRGTGGVGQPQHF	TGTGCCAGCAGTGAGGTTCGGGGGACAGGGGGCGTCGGGCAGCCCCAGCATTTT
TRBD1	TRBV20-1	NA	15	TRBJ1-5	CSAYQTGGASQPQHF	TGCAGTGCCTACCAAACAGGGGGCGCTTCTCAGCCCCAGCATTTT
NA	TRBV10-2	NA	14	TRBJ1-3	CASKGDTSGNTIYF	TGCGCCAGCAAGGGGGACACCTCTGGAAACACCATATATTTT
NA	TRBV27	NA	14	TRBJ1-6	CASSSFLGGSPLHF	TGTGCCAGCAGTTCTTTCCTTGGGGGATCACCCCTCCACTTT
TRBD1	TRBV5-1	NA	14	TRBJ1-1	CASSTGQENTEAFF	TGCGCCAGCAGCACTGGACAGGAGAACACTGAAGCTTTCTTT
TRBD1	TRBV7-6	few	16	TRBJ1-6	CASSLGRDRVFSPLHF	TGTGCCAGCAGCTTAGGCCGGGACAGGGTTTTTTCACCCCTCCACTTT
TRBD1	TRBV12-3/TRBV12-4	NA	19	TRBJ2-4	CASSRRGRGLWLAKNIQYF	TGTGCCAGCAGCCGACGCGGCAGGGGGCTGTGGTTAGCCAAAAACATTCAGTACTTC
TRBD1	TRBV27	NA	13	TRBJ2-5	CASKTGQGETQYF	TGTGCCAGTAAGACAGGGCAAGGGGAGACCCAGTACTTC
TRBD2	TRBV20-1	NA	13	TRBJ2-1	CSAWGLAGDEQFF	TGCAGTGCTTGGGGACTAGCGGGAGATGAGCAGTTCTTC
TRBD1	TRBV25-1	once	16	TRBJ2-3	CASSESGTGPLDTQYF	TGTGCCAGCAGTGAATCTGGGACAGGGCCTTTAGATACGCAGTATTTT
TRBD2	TRBV10-3	few	15	TRBJ2-3	CAISLAGVSTDTQYF	TGTGCCATCTCACTAGCGGGAGTAAGCACAGATACGCAGTATTTT
TRBD2	TRBV28	NA	17	TRBJ2-3	CASSPPMGSGSADTQYF	TGTGCCAGCAGCCCCCCAATGGGTAGCGGGAGTGCAGATACGCAGTATTTT
NA	TRBV20-1	few	14	TRBJ2-3	CSASDGIGADTQYF	TGCAGTGCTAGCGACGGGATTGGGGCGGATACGCAGTATTTT
TRBD1	TRBV5-1	NA	16	TRBJ1-6	CASSSDRGLNNSPLHF	TGCGCCAGCAGCTCGGACAGGGGTTTGAATAATTCACCCCTCCACTTT
TRBD2	TRBV18	NA	15	TRBJ2-3	CASSPWTSGTDTQYF	TGTGCCAGCTCACCGTGGACTAGCGGCACAGATACGCAGTATTTT
TRBD1	TRBV18	NA	14	TRBJ1-4	CASSPDRGNEKLFF	TGTGCCAGCTCACCCGACAGGGGAAATGAAAAACTGTTTTTT
NA	TRBV5-5	NA	16	TRBJ2-6	CASSLGEGSGANVLTF	TGTGCCAGCAGCTTGGGCGAGGGTTCTGGGGCCAACGTCCTGACTTTC
NA	TRBV4-2	NA	19	TRBJ2-6	CASSRPMGAVFSGANVLTF	TGTGCCAGCAGCCGCCCCATGGGGGCAGTCTTCTCTGGGGCCAACGTCCTGACTTTC
NA	TRBV6-2/TRBV6-3	NA	17	TRBJ2-1	CASSYSGLQSSYNEQFF	TGTGCCAGCAGTTACTCCGGCCTTCAGAGCTCCTACAATGAGCAGTTCTTC
TRBD2	TRBV5-1	few	17	TRBJ2-7	CASSYGLAGAGGHEQYF	TGCGCCAGCAGCTACGGACTAGCGGGAGCAGGTGGGCACGAGCAGTACTTC
NA	TRBV29-1	NA	12	TRBJ1-4	CSVGGQNEKLFF	TGCAGCGTTGGAGGGCAGAATGAAAAACTGTTTTTT
TRBD2	TRBV5-1	few	17	TRBJ2-3	CASSLRLAGGLTDTQYF	TGCGCCAGCAGCTTAAGACTAGCGGGAGGGCTAACAGATACGCAGTATTTT
NA	TRBV5-1	NA	12	TRBJ1-1	CASSLVGGMAFF	TGCGCCAGCAGCTTGGTTGGGGGAATGGCTTTCTTT
NA	TRBV9	NA	14	TRBJ2-5	CASSVLSAQETQYF	TGTGCCAGCAGCGTCCTAAGTGCTCAAGAGACCCAGTACTTC